This T cell receptor (beta chain) emerged from a study of T cell repertoires in aging, cancer and after chemotherapy. Study summary: Paired samples before and after chemotherapy came from glioblastoma patients receiving temozolomide-based therapy. The whole study produced a dataset of roughly 8.8 million TCR reads. The study's findings and limits: Median generation probability rose over the chemotherapy interval in each cancer cohort, suggesting rebound thymic output. Untreated cancer patients had significantly lower blood TCR diversity than age-matched healthy donors.

Amplification of TCR beta used genomic DNA extracted from peripheral blood. Sample share makes this clonotype medium-sized. No antigen is known for it. TRB rearrangements spanning V, D and J were amplified using mixed TRB-A/B primers. TCRdb itself ran the multiplex PCR reads through MiXCR, one entry per CDR3 protein. The sample has fewer than 4,500 distinct CDR3 sequences; about 31% are singletons. The TCR originated in a human donor with a solid tumor. Sequenced material: blood.

CDR3 nucleotide sequence: TGTGCCAGTAGTACCAGATACAATGAGCAGTTCTTC. The encoded protein is CASSTRYNEQFF. The chain combines TRBV19 with TRBJ2-1; D is undetermined. Germline CDR1 LNHDA, CDR2 SQIVND (reference sequence). The CDR3 contains 12 residues. Trimming left V 4 bases short and J 4 bases short, with 5 bases between.